Here is one TCR beta chain with its context. The entry originates in a study of CD8 T cells in ankylosing spondylitis. MiXCR was run by TCRdb on the 5' RACE reads, yielding one entry per CDR3 protein. The table records about 400,000 distinct CDR3 sequences, more than 20% of them present only once. The germline gives CDR1 MNHNS, CDR2 SASEGT. The V and J ends lost 6 bases and 5 bases, in that order; junction bases with no gene match: 8. The CDR3 consists of 14 residues. The specimen was blood, either unsorted or a sorted T cell fraction (not recorded which). This clonotype was obtained from a male donor with ankylosing spondylitis or in good health (not recorded which). V and J are TRBV6-1 and TRBJ2-3; 7 nucleotides align to TRBD2. CDR3 sequence: CASSPLRGVDTQYF. The DNA for the CDR3 is TGTGCCAGCAGCCCTCTCCGGGGGGTAGATACGCAGTATTTT.